The rows below give T cell receptor beta chains drawn from one sample of a study of early T cells in non-severe SARS-CoV-2 infection. Each CDR3 protein is one row after TCRdb ran MiXCR on the 5' RACE reads. Of 55,000 to 70,000 distinct CDR3 sequences in the sample, 12% were seen once. The sequenced sample was whole blood, obtained at baseline. These receptors all come from an adult who was a healthcare worker with PCR-confirmed SARS-CoV-2 infection or an uninfected control (not recorded which). The donor label of this sample is uncertain. Each CDR3 is given with its conserved first and last residue. The D gene is left open where the match is weak. Not every row has a clone size; where given, it reads once, few, many or a size class.

CAISRLAGGADTQYF | TGTGCCATCAGTAGGCTGGCGGGGGGCGCAGATACGCAGTATTTT | TRBV10-3 | . | TRBD2 | TRBJ2-3
CASRVRTGGINTDTQYF | TGTGCCAGCAGAGTTAGAACAGGGGGCATTAACACAGATACGCAGTATTTT | TRBV6-1 | . | TRBD1 | TRBJ2-3
CASSSGTGGPGELFF | TGTGCCAGCAGCTCCGGGACAGGGGGCCCCGGGGAGCTGTTTTTT | TRBV7-3 | few | TRBD1 | TRBJ2-2
CASSLGRMNTEAFF | TGTGCCAGCAGTCTGGGACGGATGAACACTGAAGCTTTCTTT | TRBV6-5 | . | . | TRBJ1-1
CASSQVSADSPLHF | TGCGCCAGCAGCCAAGTGAGCGCAGATTCACCCCTCCACTTT | TRBV4-1 | few | . | TRBJ1-6
CASSDGDSSYGYTF | TGCGCCAGCAGCGACGGGGACAGTTCCTATGGCTACACCTTC | TRBV5-1 | . | TRBD1 | TRBJ1-2
CASKVDTYTGELFF | TGTGCCAGCAAGGTAGACACTTACACCGGGGAGCTGTTTTTT | TRBV25-1 | . | . | TRBJ2-2
CASSLRSLKNIQYF | TGTGCCAGCAGTTTGCGCAGCCTCAAAAACATTCAGTACTTC | TRBV12-3/TRBV12-4 | . | . | TRBJ2-4
CASTSVTDRGTTGANVLTF | . | TRBV19 | many | . | TRBJ2-6
CASSLPGTAQETQYF | TGTGCCAGCAGCCTACCAGGGACAGCGCAAGAGACCCAGTACTTC | TRBV5-6 | . | TRBD1 | TRBJ2-5
CASSLVGAFDLSGNTIYF | TGTGCCAGCAGCTTGGTAGGAGCTTTCGACCTCTCTGGAAACACCATATATTTT | TRBV5-5 | . | . | TRBJ1-3
CATTKGEGSWDEQFF | TGTGCCACCACCAAGGGAGAGGGGTCCTGGGATGAGCAGTTCTTC | TRBV24-1 | . | . | TRBJ2-1
CASSSDRRHTEAFF | TGTGCCAGCAGTTCGGACAGGAGGCACACTGAAGCTTTCTTT | TRBV12-3/TRBV12-4 | many | TRBD1 | TRBJ1-1
CASSQGILNTEAFF | TGCGCCAGCAGCCAAGGAATACTGAACACTGAAGCTTTCTTT | TRBV4-1 | many | . | TRBJ1-1
CASDRREDEQFF | TGTGCCAGCGACCGACGGGAGGATGAGCAGTTCTTC | TRBV7-8 | . | TRBD2 | TRBJ2-1
CSARGGQVQPQHF | TGCAGTGCTAGAGGAGGGCAGGTTCAGCCCCAGCATTTT | TRBV20-1 | . | . | TRBJ1-5
CASSQTGSAEQFF | TGCGCCAGCAGCCAAACAGGGTCGGCTGAGCAGTTCTTC | TRBV4-1 | many | . | TRBJ2-1
CASSSGLITDTQYF | TGTGCCAGCAGCTCGGGACTTATCACAGATACGCAGTATTTT | TRBV7-9 | . | . | TRBJ2-3
CASSQEGRISGNTIYF | TGTGCCAGCAGCCAAGAGGGAAGAATCTCTGGAAACACCATATATTTT | TRBV3-1 | many | . | TRBJ1-3
CASSQTGGNQFF | TGCGCCAGCAGCCAGACAGGGGGTAATCAGTTCTTC | TRBV4-1 | . | TRBD1 | TRBJ2-1
CSARLTNTDTQYF | TGCAGTGCTAGACTGACCAACACAGATACGCAGTATTTT | TRBV20-1 | many | . | TRBJ2-3
CASSLVGRNEQFF | TGCGCCAGCAGCTTGGTGGGCCGCAATGAGCAGTTCTTC | TRBV5-1 | many | . | TRBJ2-1
CASSIRDRGRSQPQHF | TGTGCCAGTAGTATCCGAGACAGGGGGCGAAGCCAGCCCCAGCATTTT | TRBV19 | few | TRBD1 | TRBJ1-5
CASSAYTDTQYF | TGTGCCAGCAGCGCCTACACAGATACGCAGTATTTT | TRBV7-2 | few | . | TRBJ2-3
CASSFGGGRNTGELFF | TGTGCCAGCAGCTTCGGCGGGGGCCGGAACACCGGGGAGCTGTTTTTT | TRBV7-3 | few | . | TRBJ2-2
CASSLGLAGGQTDTQYF | TGTGCCAGCAGTCTCGGACTAGCGGGGGGGCAAACAGATACGCAGTATTTT | TRBV12-3/TRBV12-4 | few | TRBD2 | TRBJ2-3